This T cell receptor beta chain was retrieved from a study of Tregs in tolerant kidney transplant recipients. Findings and limits, study-wide: Findings come from small patient numbers and require larger validation.

Details on this clone: Its antigen is not known. Read coverage stops 3 residues before the CDR3 terminus; the germline J gene supplies the remainder.

Libraries were prepared by immunoSEQ multiplex PCR; TCRdb keeps only in-frame clonotypes and omits some of them. The sample has approximately 35,000 clones. CDR3 length equals 15 residues. In germline, CDR1 is SGHDT, CDR2 YYEEEE. Trimming pared 0 bases from V and 6 bases from J, leaving 15 bases between. The sequences come from CD8+ T cells from blood, collected before the transplant. The J gene is TRBJ1-2, the V gene TRBV5-6, with D unclear. This receptor was identified in a human donor who received a combined kidney and bone marrow transplant. The CDR3 spells CASSLVSEVPHGYTF. CDR3 DNA, as far as it was read: TGTGCCAGCAGCTTGGTGTCTGAGGTACCGCATGGC.